This TCR beta chain was sequenced for a study of graft-versus-host responses after intestinal transplantation listed by TCRdb under 2021. Study-level background: The transplants that recipients got were multivisceral, liver-intestinal, or isolated intestinal. All recipients received anti-thymocyte globulin induction followed by maintenance tacrolimus and steroids for roughly 3 years. After intestinal transplantation, graft-versus-host and host-versus-graft alloreactive T cell clones were followed in the graft, circulation and bone marrow using bulk TCR-beta CDR3 sequencing. Alloreactive clones were identified by sequencing pre-transplant mixed lymphocyte reaction products and comparing these products with unstimulated pre-transplant donor and recipient T cells. The cohort enrolled fewer than 25 intestinal transplant recipients including one retransplant, and a few patients lacking pretransplant specimens were excluded. A peak of at least 4% donor T cells among recipient peripheral blood mononuclear cells was the definition used for donor T cell macrochimerism. Samples from three later patients were sequenced in-house on an Illumina MiSeq with MiXCR processing rather than by the commercial service. Summary of the overall study and its limitations: Patients with donor T cell macrochimerism had high GvH to HvG T cell clonal ratios in their allografts. GvH clones turned up in recipient bone marrow, with some appearing earlier in ileal mucosa or blood, a pattern consistent with an intestinal mucosal origin. Peak levels of circulating GvH clones were associated with declines in HvG clones early after transplant. Conclusions were limited by the relatively low number and heterogeneity of intestinal transplant patients.

The receptor library was made with the immunoSEQ multiplex PCR assay. For most patients, genomic DNA was isolated with the Qiagen DNeasy Blood and Tissue Kit and shipped frozen to Adaptive Biotechnologies for TCR sequencing. High-throughput TCR-beta CDR3 sequencing of genomic DNA from most patients was performed by Adaptive Biotechnologies. As for how the authors treated the data: TCR sequencing data for around 19 patients were retrieved from Adaptive's ImmunoSEQ software; a few other patients were processed with MiXCR and VDJtools. To correct CD4 versus CD8 sorting errors, any sequence found in both subsets at a frequency ratio below 5:1 was removed. CDR3 nucleotide sequences shared between donor and recipient were removed because their origin could not be assigned. Alloreactive clones required at least 2-fold expansion over unstimulated cells and minimum CFSE-low frequency of 0.002% (template counts) or 0.001% (read counts). Clones detected in sequenced pre-transplant spleen, lymph node, or MLR CFSE-low populations of the donor or recipient were defined as mappable. The cumulative frequency of alloreactive clones was calculated as a percentage of all sequences, weighted by copy number. TCRdb took this table from immuneACCESS and kept in-frame rearrangements with V and J called. Such tables lack part of the clones; where checked against another copy, unresolved V genes explain under half of the gap, and the rest is unexplained. V, J and clone size are taken as reported in that table, and D and trimming were inferred from the DNA itself. The sample table lists about 35,000 clones, over 90% of them with a count of one. The leading ten clones occupy under 25% of the sample.

The time point label corresponds to: cells obtained before transplantation from donor or recipient. CD3+CD4+ and CD3+CD8+ populations were FACS-sorted from unstimulated pre-transplant donor and recipient cells taken from spleen or lymph nodes. Between the V and J ends, shortened by 3 bases and 8 bases respectively, the junction contains 11 bases. The CDR3 goes from the cysteine to the phenylalanine over 13 residues. Only the CDR3 portion is preserved as DNA: 39 bases, with reading frame beginning at the first base. From a lookup of the germline V gene, CDR1 and CDR2 are MDHEN and SYDVKM. Concerning this clone: There is no known antigen for this receptor. No per-base quality is available; no much larger clone lies one base away.

The sequence was collected from a human donor who was the organ donor for an intestinal transplant. Sequencing was performed on unstimulated CD8+ T cells sorted from spleen or lymph node cells, taken before transplant. This sequence uses TRBV28 and TRBJ2-1, with the identity of the D gene unclear. The nucleotide sequence is given as TGTGCCAGCAGTTTGGGCGAACGCTATGAGCAGTTCTTC. This gives the protein CASSLGERYEQFF.